These 22 T cell receptor beta chains came from one sample sequenced in a study of cytomegalovirus exposure and HLA in healthy donors. The PCR ran on 60 Vbeta and 13 Jbeta primers. Profiled with immunoSEQ multiplex PCR; TCRdb holds only in-frame clones, not every one. The top ten clones hold 6.3% of a sample with 170,000 or so clones, approximately 80% of them seen once. Material for sequencing was PBMCs. Receptor source: a male donor in good health and CMV-seropositive.

The CDR3 loop reads CASSHFRASGSHEQYF. The CDR3 region has the DNA TGTGCCAGCAGCCATTTTCGGGCTAGCGGTTCCCACGAGCAGTACTTC. The chain is built from TRBV5-6 and TRBJ2-7; 7 bases are a match to TRBD2. The J segment lost 5 bases and the V segment lost 4 bases, leaving 15 bases of the junction unmatched. The CDR3 is 16 residues long. Germline lookup yields CDR1 SGHDT and CDR2 YYEEEE.

The J gene is TRBJ2-3, the V gene TRBV5-1, with 14 bases lining up with TRBD2. Germline-derived CDR1 and CDR2 are SGHRS and YFSETQ. The length of the CDR3 is 17 residues. V trimming: 3 bases; J trimming: 6 bases; junction bases outside the gene matches: 9. The CDR3 region has the DNA TGCGCCAGCAGCTGGGGACTAGCGGGAGAGAGGAGGGATACGCAGTATTTT. Residues: CASSWGLAGERRDTQYF.

V is TRBV6-5 and J is TRBJ2-7, with 8 bases lining up with TRBD1. Trimming took 6 bases from V and 2 from J; bases not matched to a gene: 3. In germline, CDR1 is MNHEY, CDR2 SVGAGI. This CDR3 has 13 residues. CDR3 protein: CASRPDRAYEQYF. CDR3 DNA: TGTGCCAGCAGACCGGACAGGGCCTACGAGCAGTACTTC.

In this sample, this clone turned up once. The chain is built from TRBV5-4 and TRBJ2-3; a possible D gene is TRBD2 (7 bases). In germline, CDR1 is SGHNT, CDR2 YYREEE (reference sequence). The CDR3 is 16 amino acids. The ends were cut back, 0 bases at V and 8 bases at J, with 19 bases in the middle. CDR3 in amino acids: CASSLAGGGAGATQYF. CDR3 nucleotide sequence: TGTGCCAGCAGCTTGGCCGGGGGAGGGGCAGGGGCTACGCAGTATTTT.

This sequence joins TRBV7-2 and TRBJ2-7, with D possibly being TRBD1 (6 bases). The CDR3 has 12 amino acids. V was shortened by 5 bases and J by 6 bases, with 11 bases between the two germline ends. In germline, CDR1 is SGHTA, CDR2 FQGNSA. The CDR3 sequence is CASSRSRGEQYF. In nucleotides, the CDR3 is TGTGCCAGCAGCCGGTCCAGGGGCGAGCAGTACTTC.

This sequence joins TRBV5-1 and TRBJ1-1; 9 bases are shared with TRBD1. The CDR3 is made up of 15 amino acids. Germline values: CDR1 SGHRS, CDR2 YFSETQ. The junction had 0 bases not matched to a gene; V was cut back by 0 bases and J by 0 bases. DNA for the CDR3: TGCGCCAGCAGCTTGGGGGACAGGGTGAACACTGAAGCTTTCTTT. It encodes CASSLGDRVNTEAFF.

Details on this clone: The sample holds other DNA sequences that translate to the same CDR3. The V and J genes are TRBV6-5 and TRBJ2-2; D possibly corresponds to TRBD1 (7 bases). CDR1 is MNHEY, CDR2 SVGAGI, per germline. Trimming removed 2 bases from V and 4 bases from J, with 11 bases in between. This CDR3 is 15 amino acids long. The CDR3 sequence: CASSYGGGGTGELFF. CDR3 in DNA: TGTGCCAGCAGTTACGGAGGGGGCGGCACCGGGGAGCTGTTTTTT.

The CDR3 spells CASSLGPGYEEKLFF. CDR3 DNA: TGTGCCAGCAGCTTAGGTCCGGGGTACGAGGAAAAACTGTTTTTT. J is TRBJ1-4 and V is TRBV11-2; D is unresolved. Trimming removed 1 base from V and 8 bases from J, with 14 bases in between. CDR1 and CDR2 from the germline V gene are SGHAT and FQNNGV. CDR3 size: 15 residues.

The chain recombines TRBV9 with TRBJ2-1, with 13 bases lining up with TRBD2. Germline V lookup: CDR1 SGDLS, CDR2 YYNGEE. The CDR3 loop spans 16 amino acids. V dropped 4 bases and J dropped 7; count of bases not matched to a gene: 8. The CDR3 sequence is CASSPEGTSGMNEQFF. CDR3 nucleotides: TGTGCCAGCAGCCCCGAGGGGACTAGCGGGATGAATGAGCAGTTCTTC.

This clone has just a few counts. The chain's CDR3 is CASSLAGTAYGYTF. The DNA for the CDR3 is TGCGCCAGCAGCTTGGCCGGGACAGCCTATGGCTACACCTTC. The chain combines TRBV5-1 with TRBJ1-2; 7 nucleotides align to TRBD1. V lost 0 bases to trimming and J lost 4 bases; unmatched junction nucleotides: 3. Germline assignment: CDR1 SGHRS and CDR2 YFSETQ. The CDR3 runs 14 residues.

The chain has TRBV28 and TRBJ1-2, with a tentative D call TRBD1 (6 bases). Germline lookup yields CDR1 MDHEN and CDR2 SYDVKM. Trimming cost V 3 bases and J 1 base, with 12 bases left between them. This CDR3 is built from 15 residues. This chain's CDR3 is CASSFLTGGNYGYTF. The DNA for the CDR3 is TGTGCCAGCAGTTTCTTGACAGGAGGTAACTATGGCTACACCTTC.

This rearrangement joins TRBV14 to TRBJ1-1, with a tentative D call TRBD1 (6 bases). V was clipped by 0 bases and J by 6 bases, with 14 bases between them. Germline lookup yields CDR1 SGHDN and CDR2 FVKESK. The CDR3 is 15 residues long. CDR3 nucleotides: TGTGCCAGCAGCCAAGATCTTCCAGGGGTCGCTGAAGCTTTCTTT. It codes for CASSQDLPGVAEAFF. The full variable domain, its missing parts supplied by reference TRBV14 and TRBJ1-1, is EAGVTQFPSHSVIEKGQTVTLRCDPISGHDNLYWYRRVMGKEIKFLLHFVKESKQDESGMPNNRFLAERTGGTYSTLKVQPAELEDSGVYFCASSQDLPGVAEAFFGQGTRLTVV.

The rearrangement joins TRBV2 to TRBJ1-2; D might be TRBD1 (6 bases). This CDR3 spans 14 amino acids. V lost 6 bases, J lost 5 bases, and 16 bases lay in between. In germline, CDR1 is SNHLY, CDR2 FYNNEI. Here the CDR3 reads CASSLQGQEYGYTF. CDR3 in DNA: TGTGCCAGCAGCCTGCAGGGGCAAGAATATGGCTACACCTTC.

The V gene is TRBV25-1, the J gene TRBJ1-2, with D tentatively TRBD1 (5 bases). Germline V gene lookup returns CDR1 MGHDK and CDR2 SYGVNS. V was trimmed by 7 bases and J by 8 bases, leaving 17 bases between them. The CDR3 runs to 13 residues. The CDR3 protein is CASIRGGGYGYTF. CDR3 coding DNA: TGTGCCAGCATCCGTGGCGGGGGATACGGCTACACCTTC.

The chain combines TRBV28 with TRBJ1-6; D possibly corresponds to TRBD1 (6 bases). Germline values: CDR1 MDHEN, CDR2 SYDVKM. V was pared by 5 bases and J by 0 bases, with 17 bases between. The CDR3 sequence is 18 residues long. The CDR3 bases are TGTGCCAGCAGTATACAGGTGGGGACAAGCTCCTATAATTCACCCCTCCACTTT. Encoded protein: CASSIQVGTSSYNSPLHF.

The rearrangement joins TRBV2 to TRBJ2-2; the D gene is possibly TRBD2 (6 bases). The CDR3 sequence is 13 residues long. In germline, CDR1 is SNHLY, CDR2 FYNNEI. Trimming shortened V by 6 bases and J by 5 bases, and 10 bases separated the two germline ends. CDR3 bases: TGTGCCAGCAGCGCCAGCGGGACCGGGGAGCTGTTTTTT. Translating gives CASSASGTGELFF. Full variable domain (remainder filled in from reference TRBV2 and TRBJ2-2): EPEVTQTPSHQVTQMGQEVILRCVPISNHLYFYWYRQILGQKVEFLVSFYNNEISEKSEIFDDQFSVERPDGSNFTLKIRSTKLEDSAMYFCASSASGTGELFFGEGSRLTVL.

The sample holds one count of this clone. The chain employs TRBV4-2 and TRBJ2-2, with a weak D call TRBD2 (6 bases). V lost 1 base and J lost 9, with 21 bases in between. The CDR3 runs 17 residues. Per germline, CDR1 LGHNA and CDR2 YNFKEQ. The CDR3 DNA is TGTGCCAGCAGCCAAGGGACGGGGACTGGGGCGTTCAGGGAGCTGTTTTTT. This encodes CASSQGTGTGAFRELFF.

This chain links TRBV5-8 with TRBJ1-1; 12 bases are shared with TRBD1. The germline gives CDR1 SGHTS, CDR2 YDEGEE. V trimming: 1 base; J trimming: 6 bases; junction bases outside the gene matches: 4. The CDR3 totals 15 residues. CDR3 DNA: TGTGCCAGCAGCTTGCCCGGGACAGGGGGCCCTGAAGCTTTCTTT. Translated, it gives CASSLPGTGGPEAFF.

V is TRBV9 and J is TRBJ2-7; TRBD1 aligns across 8 bases. This CDR3 region has 12 residues. Germline V gene sequence: CDR1 SGDLS, CDR2 YYNGEE. V shed 6 bases, J shed 8 bases, and the junction held 7 bases outside the gene matches. CDR3: CASTGTGGKQYF. The CDR3 coding sequence is TGTGCCAGCACCGGGACAGGCGGGAAGCAGTACTTC.

This sequence joins TRBV15 and TRBJ1-1; D gene uncertain. Germline CDR1 LNHNV, CDR2 YYDKDF (reference sequence). V was cut by 0 bases and J by 8 bases, with 13 bases left in between. The CDR3 is made up of 14 amino acids. The CDR3 region has the DNA TGTGCCACCAGCAGAGATCTGACAAGCTTAGAAGCTTTCTTT. This sequence encodes CATSRDLTSLEAFF.

The chain recombines TRBV7-2 with TRBJ2-5; 13 bases match TRBD2. TRBJ2-7 matches the DNA end more closely, so the J call is doubtful. CDR1 and CDR2 (germline): SGHTA, FQGNSA. The CDR3 has 15 residues. CDR3 region: CASSEGTSGNYEQYF. In DNA, the CDR3 is TGTGCCAGCAGCGAAGGGACTAGCGGGAATTACGAGCAGTACTTC.

The rearrangement uses TRBV7-8 and TRBJ2-1, with 7 positions matching TRBD1. Unmatched junction bases numbered 8, after V lost 4 bases and J lost 5 bases. Germline values: CDR1 SGHVS, CDR2 FQNEAQ. This CDR3 has 15 amino acids. This CDR3 reads CASSSNRGFNNEQFF. Here the CDR3 DNA reads TGTGCCAGCAGCTCAAACAGGGGCTTTAACAATGAGCAGTTCTTC. The entire variable domain, with the rest obtained from reference TRBV7-8 and TRBJ2-1, is as follows: GAGVSQSPRYKVAKRGQDVALRCDPISGHVSLFWYQQALGQGPEFLTYFQNEAQLDKSGLPSDRFFAERPEGSVSTLKIQRTQQEDSAVYLCASSSNRGFNNEQFFGPGTRLTVL.